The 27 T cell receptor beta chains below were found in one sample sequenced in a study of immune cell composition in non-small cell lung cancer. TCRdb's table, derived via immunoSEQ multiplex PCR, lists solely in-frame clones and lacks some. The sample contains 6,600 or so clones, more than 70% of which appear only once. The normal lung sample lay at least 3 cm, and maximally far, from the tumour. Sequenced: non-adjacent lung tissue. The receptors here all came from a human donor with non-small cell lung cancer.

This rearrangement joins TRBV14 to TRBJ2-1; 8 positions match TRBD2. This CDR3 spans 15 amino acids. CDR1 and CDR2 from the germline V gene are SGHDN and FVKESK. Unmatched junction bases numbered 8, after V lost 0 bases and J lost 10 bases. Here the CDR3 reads CASSQEGTRSSEQFF. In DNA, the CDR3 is TGTGCCAGCAGCCAAGAAGGGACTAGGAGCAGCGAGCAGTTCTTC. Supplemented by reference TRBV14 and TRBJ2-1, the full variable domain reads EAGVTQFPSHSVIEKGQTVTLRCDPISGHDNLYWYRRVMGKEIKFLLHFVKESKQDESGMPNNRFLAERTGGTYSTLKVQPAELEDSGVYFCASSQEGTRSSEQFFGPGTRLTVL.

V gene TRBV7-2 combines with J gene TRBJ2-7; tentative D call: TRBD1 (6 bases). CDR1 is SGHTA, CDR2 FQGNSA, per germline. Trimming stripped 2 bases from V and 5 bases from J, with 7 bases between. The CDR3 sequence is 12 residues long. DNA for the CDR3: TGTGCCAGCAGCTTATCAGGGGACGAGCAGTACTTC. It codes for CASSLSGDEQYF. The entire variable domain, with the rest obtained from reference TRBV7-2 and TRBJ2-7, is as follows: GAGVSQSPSNKVTEKGKDVELRCDPISGHTALYWYRQSLGQGLEFLIYFQGNSAPDKSGLPSDRFSAERTGGSVSTLTIQRTQQEDSAVYLCASSLSGDEQYFGPGTRLTVT.

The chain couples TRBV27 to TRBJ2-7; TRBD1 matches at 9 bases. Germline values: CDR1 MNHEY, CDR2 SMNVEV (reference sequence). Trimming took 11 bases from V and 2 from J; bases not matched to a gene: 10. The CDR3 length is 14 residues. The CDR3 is CASYRGTGTYEQYF. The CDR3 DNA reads TGTGCCTCATATCGAGGGACAGGGACCTACGAGCAGTACTTC.

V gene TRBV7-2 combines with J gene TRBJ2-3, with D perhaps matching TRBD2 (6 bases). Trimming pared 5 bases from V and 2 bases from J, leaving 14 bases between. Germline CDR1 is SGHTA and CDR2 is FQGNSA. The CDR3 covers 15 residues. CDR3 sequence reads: CASSAGTLHTDTQYF. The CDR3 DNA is TGTGCCAGCAGCGCCGGGACTTTACACACAGATACGCAGTATTTT. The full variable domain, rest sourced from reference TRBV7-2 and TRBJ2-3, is GAGVSQSPSNKVTEKGKDVELRCDPISGHTALYWYRQSLGQGLEFLIYFQGNSAPDKSGLPSDRFSAERTGGSVSTLTIQRTQQEDSAVYLCASSAGTLHTDTQYFGPGTRLTVL.

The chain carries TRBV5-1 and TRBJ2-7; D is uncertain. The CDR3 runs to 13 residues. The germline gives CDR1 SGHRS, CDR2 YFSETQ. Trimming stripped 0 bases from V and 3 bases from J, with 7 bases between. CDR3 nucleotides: TGCGCCAGCAGCTTGGGCAGATACTACGAGCAGTACTTC. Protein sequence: CASSLGRYYEQYF.

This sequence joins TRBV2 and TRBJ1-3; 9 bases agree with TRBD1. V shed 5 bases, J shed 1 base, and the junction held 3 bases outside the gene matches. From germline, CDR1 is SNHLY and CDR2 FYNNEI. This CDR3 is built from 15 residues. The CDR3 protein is CASSPGQGSGNTIYF. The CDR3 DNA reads TGTGCCAGCAGTCCCGGACAGGGGTCTGGAAACACCATATATTTT.

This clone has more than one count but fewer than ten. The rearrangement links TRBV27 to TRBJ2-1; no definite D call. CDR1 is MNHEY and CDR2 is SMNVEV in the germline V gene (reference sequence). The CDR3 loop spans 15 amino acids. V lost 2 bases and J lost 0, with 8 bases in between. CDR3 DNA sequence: TGTGCCAGCAGTTTAACCGTGAGCTCCTACAATGAGCAGTTCTTC. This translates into CASSLTVSSYNEQFF.

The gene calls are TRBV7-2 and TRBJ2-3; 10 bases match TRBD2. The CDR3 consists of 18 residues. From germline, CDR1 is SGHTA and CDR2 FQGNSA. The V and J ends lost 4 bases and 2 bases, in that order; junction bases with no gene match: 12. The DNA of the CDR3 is TGTGCCAGCAGCTCCCTAGGGGCTAGCGGGGGACTCACAGATACGCAGTATTTT. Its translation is CASSSLGASGGLTDTQYF.

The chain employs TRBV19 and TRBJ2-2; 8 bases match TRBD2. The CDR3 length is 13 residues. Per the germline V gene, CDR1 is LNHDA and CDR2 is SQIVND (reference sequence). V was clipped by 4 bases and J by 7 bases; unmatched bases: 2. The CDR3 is CASSSGRFGELFF. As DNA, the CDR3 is TGTGCCAGTAGTAGCGGGAGGTTCGGGGAGCTGTTTTTT.

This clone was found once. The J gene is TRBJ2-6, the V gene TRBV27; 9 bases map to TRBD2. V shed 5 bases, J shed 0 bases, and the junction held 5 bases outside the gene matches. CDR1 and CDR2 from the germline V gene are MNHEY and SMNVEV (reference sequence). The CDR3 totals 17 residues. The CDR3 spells CASSPWTSDSGANVLTF. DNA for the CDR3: TGTGCCAGCAGTCCATGGACTAGCGACTCTGGGGCCAACGTCCTGACTTTC.

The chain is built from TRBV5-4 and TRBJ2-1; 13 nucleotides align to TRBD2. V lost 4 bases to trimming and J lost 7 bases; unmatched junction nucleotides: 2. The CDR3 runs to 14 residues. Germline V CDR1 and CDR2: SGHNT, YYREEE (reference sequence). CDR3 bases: TGTGCCAGCAGCCTGACTAGCGGGAGGAATGAGCAGTTCTTC. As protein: CASSLTSGRNEQFF.

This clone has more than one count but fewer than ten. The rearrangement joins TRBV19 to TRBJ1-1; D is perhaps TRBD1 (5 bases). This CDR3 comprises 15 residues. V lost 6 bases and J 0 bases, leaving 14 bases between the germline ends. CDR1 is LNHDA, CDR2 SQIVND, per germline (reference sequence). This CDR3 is CASRLTEPMNTEAFF. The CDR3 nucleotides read TGTGCCAGTAGACTGACAGAGCCCATGAACACTGAAGCTTTCTTT.

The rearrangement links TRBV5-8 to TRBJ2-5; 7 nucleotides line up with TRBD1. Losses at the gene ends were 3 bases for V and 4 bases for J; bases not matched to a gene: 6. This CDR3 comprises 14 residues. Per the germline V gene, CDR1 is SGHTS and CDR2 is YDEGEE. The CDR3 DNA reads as TGTGCCAGCAGCTCGGGACAGTTTGGAGAGACCCAGTACTTC. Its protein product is CASSSGQFGETQYF.

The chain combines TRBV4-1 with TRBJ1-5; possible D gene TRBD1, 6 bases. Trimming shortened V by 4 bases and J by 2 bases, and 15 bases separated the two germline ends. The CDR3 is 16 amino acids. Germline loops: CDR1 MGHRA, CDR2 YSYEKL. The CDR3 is CASSPRDTRGNQPQHF. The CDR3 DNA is TGCGCCAGCAGCCCCCGGGACACCCGGGGCAATCAGCCCCAGCATTTT.

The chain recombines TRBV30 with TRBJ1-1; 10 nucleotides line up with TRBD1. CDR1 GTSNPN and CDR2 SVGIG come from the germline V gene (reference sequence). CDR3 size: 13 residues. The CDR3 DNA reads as TGTGCGGGACAGGGGATCTCGGACACTGAAGCTTTCTTT. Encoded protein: CAGQGISDTEAFF. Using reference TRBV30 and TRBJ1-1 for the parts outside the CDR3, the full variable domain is SQTIHQWPATLVQPVGSPLSLECTVEGTSNPNLYWYRQAAGRGLQLLFYSVGIGQISSEVPQNLSASRPQDRQFILSSKKLLLSDSGFYLCAGQGISDTEAFFGQGTRLTVV.

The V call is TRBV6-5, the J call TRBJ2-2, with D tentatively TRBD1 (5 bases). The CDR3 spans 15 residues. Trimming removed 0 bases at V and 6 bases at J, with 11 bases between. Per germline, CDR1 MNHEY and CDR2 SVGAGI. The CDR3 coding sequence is TGTGCCAGCAGTTACTCGAACGAAGGGGCCGGGGAGCTGTTTTTT. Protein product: CASSYSNEGAGELFF.

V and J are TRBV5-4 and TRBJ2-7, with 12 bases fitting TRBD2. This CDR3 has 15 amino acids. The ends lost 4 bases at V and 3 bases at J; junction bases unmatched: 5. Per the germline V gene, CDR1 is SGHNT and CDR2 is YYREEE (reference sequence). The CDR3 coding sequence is TGTGCCAGCAGCCCAGCTAGCGGGGGGGACTACGAGCAGTACTTC. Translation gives CASSPASGGDYEQYF.

CDR3: CASSGTVLKEAFF. The CDR3 DNA sequence: TGTGCCAGCAGTGGGACAGTCCTCAAGGAAGCTTTCTTT. V usage is TRBV6-1 and J usage is TRBJ1-1; D might be TRBD1 (6 bases). The CDR3 contains 13 residues. The germline V and J ends were trimmed by 4 bases and 8 bases, with 14 bases remaining between them. Germline V gene data show CDR1 as MNHNS and CDR2 as SASEGT.

The CDR3 DNA sequence: TGTGCCAGCAGCTCCCTAAGACAGGGGGCTGGCGAAAAACTGTTTTTT. This sequence encodes CASSSLRQGAGEKLFF. The rearrangement joins TRBV5-6 to TRBJ1-4, with TRBD1 identical over 10 bases. CDR1 is SGHDT and CDR2 is YYEEEE in the germline V gene. V trimming: 3 bases; J trimming: 8 bases; junction bases outside the gene matches: 10. The CDR3 contains 16 residues.

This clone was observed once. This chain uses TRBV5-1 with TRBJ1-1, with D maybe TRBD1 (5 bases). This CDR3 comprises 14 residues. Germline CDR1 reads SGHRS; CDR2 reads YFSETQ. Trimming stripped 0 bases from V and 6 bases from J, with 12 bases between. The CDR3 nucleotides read TGCGCCAGCAGCTTGGATGGGGCTAGGGCTGAAGCTTTCTTT. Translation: CASSLDGARAEAFF.

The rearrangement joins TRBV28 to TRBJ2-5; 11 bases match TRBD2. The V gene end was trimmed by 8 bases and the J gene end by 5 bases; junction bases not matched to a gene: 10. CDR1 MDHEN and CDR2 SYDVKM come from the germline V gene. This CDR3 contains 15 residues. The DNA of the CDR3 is TGTGCCAGCGGTATAGCGGGGGGGTCATTGGAGACCCAGTACTTC. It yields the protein CASGIAGGSLETQYF.

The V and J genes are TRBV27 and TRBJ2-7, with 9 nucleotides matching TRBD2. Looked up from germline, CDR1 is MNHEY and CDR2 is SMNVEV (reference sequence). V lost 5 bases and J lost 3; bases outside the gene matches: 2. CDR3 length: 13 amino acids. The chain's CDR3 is CASSALAGYEQYF. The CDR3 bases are TGTGCCAGCAGTGCACTAGCGGGCTACGAGCAGTACTTC.

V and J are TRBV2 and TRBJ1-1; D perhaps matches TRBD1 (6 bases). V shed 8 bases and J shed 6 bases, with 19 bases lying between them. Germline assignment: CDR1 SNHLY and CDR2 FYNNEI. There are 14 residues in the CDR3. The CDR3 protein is CASVPRGGQPEAFF. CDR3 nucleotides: TGTGCCAGCGTTCCGAGGGGGGGTCAACCTGAAGCTTTCTTT.

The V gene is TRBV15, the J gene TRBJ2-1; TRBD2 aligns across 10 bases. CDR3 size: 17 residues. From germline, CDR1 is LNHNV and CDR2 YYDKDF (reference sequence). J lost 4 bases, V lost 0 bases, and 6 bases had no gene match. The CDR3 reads CATSRDFELAGYNEQFF. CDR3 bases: TGTGCCACCAGCAGAGATTTTGAACTAGCGGGGTACAATGAGCAGTTCTTC.

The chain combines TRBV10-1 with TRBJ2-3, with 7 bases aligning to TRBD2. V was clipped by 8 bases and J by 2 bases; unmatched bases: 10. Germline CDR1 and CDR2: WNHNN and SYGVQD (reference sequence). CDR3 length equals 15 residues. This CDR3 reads CASSTQAGLTDTQYF. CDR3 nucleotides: TGCGCCAGCTCAACCCAAGCGGGGCTCACAGATACGCAGTATTTT.

In nucleotides, the CDR3 is TGTGCCAGCAGTGATAAGGAAGTAGCGGGAGAGAATGAGCAGTTCTTC. It encodes CASSDKEVAGENEQFF. The chain has TRBV6-1 and TRBJ2-1, with 9 bases that match TRBD2. CDR1 is MNHNS and CDR2 is SASEGT in the germline V gene. The CDR3 extends over 16 amino acids. The V segment lost 3 bases and the J segment 7 bases; nucleotides outside the gene matches: 10.

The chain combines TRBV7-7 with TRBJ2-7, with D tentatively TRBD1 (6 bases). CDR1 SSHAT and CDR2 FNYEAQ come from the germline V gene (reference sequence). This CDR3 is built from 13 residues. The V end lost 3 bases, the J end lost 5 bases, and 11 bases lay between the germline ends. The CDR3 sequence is CASSLGTGHEQYF. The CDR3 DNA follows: TGTGCCAGCAGCTTGGGAACAGGGCACGAGCAGTACTTC. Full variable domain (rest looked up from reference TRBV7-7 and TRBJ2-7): GAGVSQSPRYKVTKRGQDVTLRCDPISSHATLYWYQQALGQGPEFLTYFNYEAQPDKSGLPSDRFSAERPEGSISTLTIQRTEQRDSAMYRCASSLGTGHEQYFGPGTRLTVT.